The 24 T cell receptor beta chains below were found in one sample sequenced in a study of T-cell memory formation after mild COVID-19 (dated by TCRdb to the early 2020s). Receptors were amplified or captured by 5' RACE. Sequencer: Illumina NovaSeq 6000. TCRdb reprocessing: public reads trimmed at Q25 with fastp, clones called with MiXCR, in-frame beta chains kept. Rows matching on CDR3 protein sequence are summarized as one entry with the most common DNA and genes. This sample lists some 43,000 distinct CDR3 sequences; around 6.1% were detected once. The ten largest clones add up to 0.7% to 0.9% of the sample. The source material was PBMCs or a T cell subset sorted from them (not recorded which). These receptors were obtained from an adult who had mild COVID-19 (a few samples of this study predate the infection). The sample titles of this study are shuffled in the database, so cell type and time point are left out.

This clonotype has ten or more counts. The chain employs TRBV4-1 and TRBJ1-2, with 10 bases that match TRBD1. This CDR3 is built from 16 residues. Germline values: CDR1 MGHRA, CDR2 YSYEKL. V shed 4 bases, J shed 2 bases, and the junction held 7 bases outside the gene matches. The CDR3 spells CASSPIGTGANYGYTF. As DNA, the CDR3 is TGCGCCAGCAGCCCAATAGGGACAGGGGCAAACTATGGCTACACCTTC.

This clonotype was found many times. The chain combines TRBV20-1 with TRBJ2-1; D is ambiguous. This CDR3 contains 11 residues. Between the trimmed V and J ends, which lost 3 bases and 7 bases, there was a span of 7 bases. The germline gives CDR1 DFQATT, CDR2 SNEGSKA (reference sequence). CDR3: CSASERNEQFF. The CDR3 DNA sequence: TGCAGTGCTAGTGAGAGGAATGAGCAGTTCTTC.

This clonotype was counted at least ten times. The chain is built from TRBV7-2 and TRBJ2-7, with 10 bases fitting TRBD2. CDR3 size: 14 residues. The junction had 4 bases not matched to a gene; V was cut back by 5 bases and J by 3 bases. Germline CDR1 SGHTA, CDR2 FQGNSA. The CDR3 protein is CASSRTSGRYEQYF. Written as DNA, the CDR3 is TGTGCCAGCAGCCGGACTAGCGGCCGCTACGAGCAGTACTTC.

There are many counts of this clonotype. This chain uses TRBV5-1 with TRBJ2-1; TRBD1 or TRBD2 may be the D gene (5 bases each). Trimming took 4 bases from V and 4 from J, leaving 12 bases between them. The germline gives CDR1 SGHRS, CDR2 YFSETQ. The CDR3 totals 14 residues. CDR3 loop: CASSPGARYNEQFF. DNA of the CDR3: TGCGCCAGCAGCCCCGGGGCTAGGTACAATGAGCAGTTCTTC.

This chain's CDR3 is CASSLGQGDGAFF. CDR3 nucleotide sequence: TGTGCCAGCAGCTTAGGACAGGGTGACGGAGCTTTCTTT. V usage is TRBV7-9 and J usage is TRBJ1-1; 7 nucleotides line up with TRBD1. The CDR3 length is 13 residues. J was trimmed by 10 bases and V by 1 base; bases with no gene match: 6. CDR1 is SEHNR, CDR2 FQNEAQ, per germline (reference sequence).

This clonotype was seen repeatedly, ten times or more. The V and J genes are TRBV4-2 and TRBJ2-3, with 7 bases lining up with TRBD2. Looked up from germline, CDR1 is LGHNA and CDR2 is YNFKEQ. Trimming removed 1 base from V and 5 bases from J; junction bases left unmatched: 15. The CDR3 contains 18 residues. CDR3 nucleotide sequence: TGTGCCAGCAGCCAAGTTTTAAAACGAGCGGGGCAGGGAGATACGCAGTATTTT. It yields the protein CASSQVLKRAGQGDTQYF.

This clonotype was recorded only once. V usage is TRBV5-1 and J usage is TRBJ2-2; D possibly corresponds to TRBD2 (5 bases). The CDR3 sequence is 15 residues long. Trimming pared 5 bases from V and 0 bases from J, leaving 11 bases between. Germline V gene lookup returns CDR1 SGHRS and CDR2 YFSETQ. CDR3 bases: TGCGCCAGCAGACTTAGCGCTACGAACACCGGGGAGCTGTTTTTT. It yields the protein CASRLSATNTGELFF.

The rearrangement uses TRBV5-1 and TRBJ2-5; D is undetermined. Trimming removed 0 bases at V and 2 bases at J, with 11 bases between. CDR1 SGHRS and CDR2 YFSETQ come from the germline V gene. The CDR3 has 15 residues. The CDR3 DNA reads as TGCGCCAGCAGCTTGGATAGAGGATCTCAAGAGACCCAGTACTTC. Protein sequence: CASSLDRGSQETQYF.

The chain is built from TRBV9 and TRBJ1-6; D ambiguous. The length of the CDR3 is 13 residues. V lost 3 bases and J 8 bases, leaving 9 bases between the germline ends. Looked up from germline, CDR1 is SGDLS and CDR2 is YYNGEE. The CDR3 DNA reads TGTGCCAGCAGCGCCTCCTTAGATTCACCCCTCCACTTT. Its translation is CASSASLDSPLHF. Combining the CDR3 with reference TRBV9 and TRBJ1-6 gives the whole variable domain DSGVTQTPKHLITATGQRVTLRCSPRSGDLSVYWYQQSLDQGLQFLIQYYNGEERAKGNILERFSAQQFPDLHSELNLSSLELGDSALYFCASSASLDSPLHFGNGTRLTVT.

The CDR3 sequence: CASSRTANQPQHF. The CDR3 bases are TGTGCCAGCAGCCGGACAGCCAATCAGCCCCAGCATTTT. V is TRBV6-5 and J is TRBJ1-5, with TRBD1 as a possible D gene (6 bases). The CDR3 totals 13 residues. The germline V gene has CDR1 MNHEY and CDR2 SVGAGI. V was trimmed by 6 bases and J by 3 bases, leaving 9 bases between them.

The table lists this clonotype with a few counts. One junction end disagrees with the germline gene, perhaps due to a read error. The CDR3 DNA reads TGTGCTAGCAGCTTAAGGCGGGAGTGGTCCAATGAGCAGTTCTTC. As protein: CASSLRREWSNEQFF. V gene TRBV7-7 combines with J gene TRBJ2-1; 7 bases map to TRBD2. The germline V gene has CDR1 SSHAT and CDR2 FNYEAQ (reference sequence). The CDR3 is made up of 15 amino acids.

In this sample, this clonotype turned up many times. The CDR3 here is CASSFDLNTEAFF. The CDR3 DNA follows: TGCGCCAGCAGCTTTGACTTGAACACTGAAGCTTTCTTT. The chain joins TRBV5-1 to TRBJ1-1; D call uncertain. CDR3 length: 13 residues. The germline V gene has CDR1 SGHRS and CDR2 YFSETQ. Trimming stripped 2 bases from V and 0 bases from J, with 5 bases between.

At least ten counts were recorded for this clonotype. The chain couples TRBV12-3 or TRBV12-4 to TRBJ1-1; tentatively, D is TRBD1 (6 bases). The CDR3 runs to 12 residues. Trimming pared 9 bases from V and 4 bases from J, leaving 12 bases between. The CDR3 nucleotides read TGTGCCAGTGGGAGGGGGAGCACTGAAGCTTTCTTT. As protein: CASGRGSTEAFF.

This clonotype has ten or more counts. The chain joins TRBV3-1 to TRBJ2-1, with 11 bases lining up with TRBD2. Germline V lookup: CDR1 LGHDT, CDR2 YNNKEL (reference sequence). V trimming: 3 bases; J trimming: 0 bases; junction bases outside the gene matches: 4. The length of the CDR3 is 17 residues. The CDR3 DNA is TGTGCCAGCAGCCACATAGCGGGGGGGAGCTCCTACAATGAGCAGTTCTTC. Translation gives CASSHIAGGSSYNEQFF.

This clonotype has ten or more counts. V and J are TRBV7-2 and TRBJ2-7; possibly TRBD1 for D (6 bases). The CDR3 covers 13 residues. V lost 5 bases, J lost 1 base, and 9 bases lay in between. CDR1 and CDR2 from the germline V gene are SGHTA and FQGNSA. CDR3: CASSGGQSYEQYF. The CDR3 DNA follows: TGTGCCAGCAGCGGGGGCCAATCCTACGAGCAGTACTTC.

This clonotype was seen repeatedly, ten times or more. The chain combines TRBV7-2 with TRBJ2-5, with 7 bases fitting TRBD2. Losses at the gene ends were 5 bases for V and 5 bases for J; bases not matched to a gene: 5. Germline CDR1 reads SGHTA; CDR2 reads FQGNSA. CDR3 size: 13 residues. In DNA, the CDR3 is TGTGCCAGCAGCCGGACTAGAGGCGAGACCCAGTACTTC. Protein sequence: CASSRTRGETQYF.

This clonotype has ten or more counts. The chain couples TRBV2 to TRBJ2-2, with TRBD2 matching 12 bases. V lost 8 bases and J lost 14; bases outside the gene matches: 6. CDR1 is SNHLY, CDR2 FYNNEI, per germline. This CDR3 has 12 amino acids. This chain's CDR3 is CASGTSGLELFF. CDR3 sequence (DNA): TGTGCCAGCGGGACTAGCGGGTTAGAACTGTTTTTT.

This clonotype was observed a handful of times. CDR3: CASSLDREGLGYGYTF. DNA for the CDR3: TGTGCCAGCAGTTTAGACAGGGAGGGCTTAGGCTATGGCTACACCTTC. This chain joins TRBV12-3 or TRBV12-4 and TRBJ1-2, with TRBD1 as a possible D gene (6 bases). The CDR3 is 16 amino acids. Between the trimmed V and J ends, which lost 1 base and 4 bases, there was a span of 16 bases.

This sequence joins TRBV11-2 and TRBJ2-1, with 11 bases that match TRBD2. Looked up from germline, CDR1 is SGHAT and CDR2 is FQNNGV. V was clipped by 3 bases and J by 0 bases; unmatched bases: 7. The CDR3 runs to 18 residues. CDR3 in DNA: TGTGCCAGCAGCTTGCTAGCGGGAGGTTTTAGCTCCTACAATGAGCAGTTCTTC. Translated, it gives CASSLLAGGFSSYNEQFF.

This clonotype came up a few times. The V call is TRBV20-1, the J call TRBJ2-1, with 13 bases identical to TRBD2. The CDR3 contains 15 residues. From germline, CDR1 is DFQATT and CDR2 SNEGSKA (reference sequence). Unmatched junction bases numbered 7, after V lost 4 bases and J lost 7 bases. DNA for the CDR3: TGCAGTGCTAAAATACTAGCGGGAGGGCAAAATGAGCAGTTCTTC. Protein sequence: CSAKILAGGQNEQFF.

This clonotype came up many times. The chain has TRBV7-6 and TRBJ2-1, with 9 nucleotides matching TRBD2. The CDR3 has 15 residues. The ends lost 5 bases at V and 4 bases at J; junction bases unmatched: 6. Germline V CDR1 and CDR2: SGHVS, FNYEAQ. This CDR3 reads CASSPPAGGYNEQFF. CDR3 coding DNA: TGTGCCAGCAGCCCTCCAGCGGGGGGTTACAATGAGCAGTTCTTC.

This clonotype occurred many times. This chain links TRBV7-9 with TRBJ1-6; 10 nucleotides agree with TRBD1. This CDR3 is built from 17 residues. In germline, CDR1 is SEHNR, CDR2 FQNEAQ (reference sequence). The J segment lost 7 bases and the V segment lost 5 bases, leaving 11 bases of the junction unmatched. CDR3 nucleotides: TGTGCCAGCAGCAGCCGGGACAGGGGTCGGGTGAATTCACCCCTCCACTTT. This translates into CASSSRDRGRVNSPLHF.

This clonotype has ten or more counts. The chain employs TRBV5-1 and TRBJ2-7; TRBD1 agrees at 8 bases. CDR3 size: 14 residues. J gave up 2 bases and V 4 bases, and 5 bases lay outside the gene matches. Germline V gives CDR1 SGHRS, CDR2 YFSETQ. The CDR3, as DNA: TGCGCCAGCAGCCTCGGGACAGGAGCCTACGAGCAGTACTTC. Its translation: CASSLGTGAYEQYF.

This clonotype was counted at least ten times. The V and J genes are TRBV24-1 and TRBJ2-3; no definite D call. V was trimmed by 2 bases and J by 4 bases, leaving 18 bases between them. CDR1 KGHDR and CDR2 SFDVKD come from the germline V gene. The CDR3 covers 17 residues. CDR3 in amino acids: CATSDSRTRPVADTQYF. Written as DNA, the CDR3 is TGTGCCACCAGTGATTCCCGGACCAGGCCAGTGGCAGATACGCAGTATTTT.